This T cell receptor (beta chain) was observed in a study of blood T cells in healthy people across ages. Findings and caveats of the study: Per million T cells, TCR beta diversity dropped about linearly as age rose. Long-lived and aged donors differed, with more naive CD4+ cells and higher diversity in the long-lived. Estimates of total diversity, which came from one million sequenced T cells, were considered to be underestimates.

Then a second PCR, running about 6 to 12 cycles, was carried out with a sample-barcoded 5' primer and a J-beta primer mix. Each cDNA was tagged by a template-switch adaptor containing 12 random nucleotides. TCRdb redid the calling of the 5' RACE reads with MiXCR, one entry per CDR3 protein. The sample contains roughly 800,000 distinct CDR3 sequences, approximately 53% of which appear only once. As for this clonotype: Its specificity is unknown.

The CDR3 covers 13 residues. Trimming cost V 4 bases and J 2 bases, with 8 bases left between them. The chain employs TRBV12-3 or TRBV12-4 and TRBJ2-5, with D possibly matching TRBD2 (6 bases). Material: blood. The clonotype originates from a man aged 80 or over in good health. As DNA, the CDR3 is TGTGCCAGCAGTTGGAGGGGTCAAGAGACCCAGTACTTC. Amino acid sequence: CASSWRGQETQYF.